This T cell receptor (beta chain) is drawn from a study of blood T cell repertoires in COVID-19. For the study at large: Sources were T cells, B-cell-depleted T cells, or PBMCs; the material itself was cDNA or gDNA.

The CDR3 contains 13 residues. The V gene's germline CDR1 is LGHDT and CDR2 YNNKEL (reference sequence). V dropped 1 base and J dropped 6; count of bases not matched to a gene: 1. Ages ranged from roughly 18 to 100 years, with residence in about 24 US areas. Shortly before study entry, within 2 weeks, exposed participants had met a COVID-19 case. Per the study methods: Amplification of reference gene primers was used by the study to estimate nucleated cell counts. Sequencing used immunoSEQ multiplex PCR; TCRdb keeps in-frame clones, though not all of them. V and J calls and clone size are copied from that table; D and trimming were computed from the DNA. The sample holds some 300,000 clones, about 90% seen once.

The genes are TRBV3-1 (or the pseudogene TRBV3-2) and TRBJ1-2; TRBD1 matches at 8 bases. The origin of this receptor is a woman aged 45-65 years who had been exposed to COVID-19. The sample taken for sequencing was PBMCs or T cells enriched from blood (not recorded which). The chain's CDR3 is CASSQVDRDGYTF. In DNA form, the CDR3 reads TGTGCCAGCAGCCAAGTGGACAGGGATGGCTACACCTTC.